The 5 T cell receptor beta chains below come from one sample, sequenced in a study of radiation and T cells in renal cell carcinoma. Data came from immunoSEQ multiplex PCR; TCRdb stores just in-frame clones and leaves some out. This sample has some 78,000 clones, with roughly nine tenths found just once. Time point denoted: blood 4 weeks post-SBRT, at nephrectomy. This sample's treatment: 15 Gy SBRT to primary tumor, nephrectomy 4 weeks later. Here the sequenced sample was blood, taken from a patient whose treatment included radiotherapy and nephrectomy. Receptor source: a woman aged 65 to 85 with renal cell carcinoma.

The chain has TRBV19 and TRBJ1-2; 11 bases are shared with TRBD1. From germline, CDR1 is LNHDA and CDR2 SQIVND (reference sequence). The trim removed 6 bases at V and 0 bases at J, leaving 0 bases unmatched. The CDR3 spans 14 residues. The chain's CDR3 is CASRGQGANYGYTF. For the CDR3, the DNA is TGTGCCAGTAGGGGACAGGGGGCTAACTATGGCTACACCTTC.

The gene calls are TRBV6-1 and TRBJ2-5; 11 bases agree with TRBD2. V shed 1 base and J 3 bases; nucleotides not matched to a gene: 4. CDR1 and CDR2 from the germline V gene are MNHNS and SASEGT. The CDR3 sequence is 16 residues long. Here the CDR3 DNA reads TGTGCCAGCAGTGAAGTCCTAGCGGGGGGCGAAGAGACCCAGTACTTC. It translates to CASSEVLAGGEETQYF.

V gene TRBV18 combines with J gene TRBJ1-1; D gene uncertain. From germline, CDR1 is KGHSH and CDR2 LQKENI. Between the trimmed V and J ends, which lost 3 bases and 0 bases, there was a span of 14 bases. The CDR3 runs 16 residues. CDR3 DNA: TGTGCCAGCTCACCCGGACTGAAGTGGGTGAACACTGAAGCTTTCTTT. It codes for CASSPGLKWVNTEAFF.

The chain employs TRBV5-1 and TRBJ2-3, with 7 bases that match TRBD2. V was clipped by 0 bases and J by 0 bases; unmatched bases: 4. The CDR3 runs to 16 residues. Germline assignment: CDR1 SGHRS and CDR2 YFSETQ. CDR3 region: CASSLATGGSTDTQYF. The CDR3 region has the DNA TGCGCCAGCAGCTTGGCGACGGGGGGTAGCACAGATACGCAGTATTTT.

The chain uses TRBV10-1 and TRBJ2-7; possible D gene TRBD2, 5 bases. Germline lookup yields CDR1 WNHNN and CDR2 SYGVQD (reference sequence). Trimming left V 3 bases short and J 3 bases short, with 15 bases between. The CDR3 is 15 residues long. The CDR3 loop is CASSDGGPGGYEQYF. DNA for the CDR3: TGCGCCAGCAGTGATGGAGGACCGGGCGGCTACGAGCAGTACTTC.